One sample yielded the 19 T cell receptor beta chains listed below, sequenced in a study of T cell clonotyping in hematopoietic cell transplantation. Libraries were prepared by immunoSEQ multiplex PCR; TCRdb keeps only in-frame clonotypes and omits some of them. The table lists some 10,000 clones, around half of them singletons, with approximately 9% in the top ten. This specimen was PBMCs, taken 30 days after allogeneic stem cell transplant. These TCRs come from a male patient aged 50 to 59 who had an allogeneic stem cell transplant from an unrelated donor, so the T cells may come from the graft donor. Some clones in this sample may be carry-over from other donors' samples.

The sample holds a few counts of this clone. The chain uses TRBV6-6 and TRBJ2-7; D may match TRBD1 or TRBD2 (5 bases each). Trimming stripped 7 bases from V and 4 bases from J, with 14 bases between. Germline CDR1 MNHNY, CDR2 SVGAGI (reference sequence). The length of the CDR3 is 13 residues. As DNA, the CDR3 is TGTGCCAGCAATCGGGACGGACCGTACGAGCAGTACTTC. Residues: CASNRDGPYEQYF.

This clone was detected a few times. The chain employs TRBV30 and TRBJ1-2; a weak D match, TRBD1 (6 bases). Germline lookup yields CDR1 GTSNPN and CDR2 SVGIG (reference sequence). This CDR3 has 13 amino acids. V was pared by 3 bases and J by 4 bases, with 12 bases between. Here the CDR3 DNA reads TGTGCCTGGAGCTGTGGGGGCGGCTATGGCTACACCTTC. This translates into CAWSCGGGYGYTF.

This clone was found a few times. This sequence joins TRBV30 and TRBJ1-1, with D perhaps TRBD1 (6 bases). Germline CDR1 GTSNPN, CDR2 SVGIG (reference sequence). This CDR3 region has 13 residues. The ends were cut back, 0 bases at V and 8 bases at J, with 13 bases in the middle. The CDR3 nucleotides are TGTGCCTGGAGTGTATATCGTGGGGGCGAAGCTTTCTTT. Translating gives CAWSVYRGGEAFF.

This clone is deemed medium-sized (0.01 to 0.1%). The J gene is TRBJ2-7, the V gene TRBV5-4; 10 nucleotides line up with TRBD1. The CDR3 consists of 18 residues. Germline V lookup: CDR1 SGHNT, CDR2 YYREEE (reference sequence). The V and J ends lost 3 bases and 2 bases, in that order; junction bases with no gene match: 14. The CDR3 sequence is CASSSRGQGRAWPYEQYF. CDR3 coding DNA: TGTGCCAGCAGCTCAAGGGGACAGGGGAGAGCTTGGCCCTACGAGCAGTACTTC.

This chain joins TRBV7-9 and TRBJ1-5, with D hard to call. The germline CDR1 and CDR2 sequences are SEHNR and FQNEAQ (reference sequence). This CDR3 is built from 12 residues. V shed 0 bases and J shed 7 bases, with 4 bases lying between them. The CDR3 sequence is CASSLAGQPQHF. DNA for the CDR3: TGTGCCAGCAGCTTAGCGGGGCAGCCCCAGCATTTT.

There are a few counts of this clone. The chain combines TRBV2 with TRBJ1-5; D not resolved. The V gene lost 6 bases and the J gene lost 7 bases, with 10 bases spanning the gap. The CDR3 is 12 amino acids. The V gene's germline CDR1 is SNHLY and CDR2 FYNNEI. In DNA, the CDR3 is TGTGCCAGCAGGGAGGGCGGCCAGCCCCAGCATTTT. Translating it yields CASREGGQPQHF.

This clone is medium-sized. The chain uses TRBV6-5 and TRBJ1-4; D is ambiguous. V lost 0 bases to trimming and J lost 8 bases, with 10 bases between them. The CDR3 loop spans 14 amino acids. Germline V gene sequence: CDR1 MNHEY, CDR2 SVGAGI. The CDR3 spells CASSYSGADEKLFF. The CDR3 nucleotides are TGTGCCAGCAGTTACTCGGGAGCGGACGAAAAACTGTTTTTT.

J is TRBJ1-2 and V is TRBV20-1; TRBD1 agrees at 7 bases. Trimming removed 7 bases from V and 7 bases from J; junction bases left unmatched: 6. The CDR3 is made up of 11 amino acids. Germline values: CDR1 DFQATT, CDR2 SNEGSKA (reference sequence). The CDR3 coding sequence is TGCAGTGTCACAGGGGCTGGTGGCTACACCTTC. Its protein product is CSVTGAGGYTF.

The chain links TRBV30 to TRBJ1-1; tentative D call: TRBD1 (5 bases). Trimming removed 0 bases at V and 7 bases at J, with 12 bases between. The CDR3 loop spans 13 amino acids. Looked up from germline, CDR1 is GTSNPN and CDR2 is SVGIG (reference sequence). CDR3 sequence reads: CAWSVWGDGEAFF. CDR3 sequence (DNA): TGTGCCTGGAGTGTATGGGGGGACGGTGAAGCTTTCTTT.

The V gene is TRBV9, the J gene TRBJ1-6; D gene uncertain. Germline assignment: CDR1 SGDLS and CDR2 YYNGEE. This CDR3 has 12 residues. Trimming took off 0 bases at V and 8 bases at J, with 3 bases between the two ends. Written as DNA, the CDR3 is TGTGCCAGCAGCGTAGGGTATTCACCCCTCCACTTT. It codes for CASSVGYSPLHF. The full variable domain, completed using reference TRBV9 and TRBJ1-6, is DSGVTQTPKHLITATGQRVTLRCSPRSGDLSVYWYQQSLDQGLQFLIQYYNGEERAKGNILERFSAQQFPDLHSELNLSSLELGDSALYFCASSVGYSPLHFGNGTRLTVT.

V usage is TRBV11-1 and J usage is TRBJ1-6, with D unresolved. The germline V gene encodes CDR1 SGHAT and CDR2 FQDESV (reference sequence). The CDR3 has 13 amino acids. V dropped 8 bases and J dropped 3 bases, with 8 bases sitting between them. The CDR3 spells CASGSGYNSPLHF. CDR3 nucleotide sequence: TGTGCCAGCGGTTCTGGCTATAATTCACCCCTCCACTTT.

CDR3 nucleotides: TGCAGCGTTGAAGATCTTCAGTTGGGGGACAGCCGGTACTTC. Its translation: CSVEDLQLGDSRYF. The chain couples TRBV29-1 to TRBJ2-5; 7 positions match TRBD1. Germline V gives CDR1 SQVTM, CDR2 ANQGSEA. V lost 0 bases to trimming and J lost 13 bases; unmatched junction nucleotides: 14. CDR3 length equals 14 residues. The full variable domain, rest sourced from reference TRBV29-1 and TRBJ2-5, is SAVISQKPSRDICQRGTSLTIQCQVDSQVTMMFWYRQQPGQSLTLIATANQGSEATYESGFVIDKFPISRPNLTFSTLTVSNMSPEDSSIYLCSVEDLQLGDSRYFGPGTRLLVL.

There are a few counts of this clone. This chain links TRBV4-1 with TRBJ2-5; 9 bases line up with TRBD1. There are 16 residues in the CDR3. J was trimmed by 5 bases and V by 4 bases; bases with no gene match: 11. The germline CDR1 and CDR2 sequences are MGHRA and YSYEKL. CDR3 nucleotides: TGCGCCAGCAGCCTCCCGGGACAGGGAGGGTGGGAGACCCAGTACTTC. As protein: CASSLPGQGGWETQYF.

V is TRBV4-2 and J is TRBJ2-1, with 7 bases matching TRBD2. CDR3 size: 16 residues. CDR1 and CDR2 (germline): LGHNA, YNFKEQ. V gave up 2 bases and J gave up 4 bases; unmatched junction bases: 8. This CDR3 reads CASSQRLAAPYNEQFF. The DNA of the CDR3 is TGTGCCAGCAGCCAACGTCTAGCGGCACCTTACAATGAGCAGTTCTTC.

The J gene is TRBJ1-4, the V gene TRBV7-8, with D unresolved. The CDR3 consists of 15 residues. Germline assignment: CDR1 SGHVS and CDR2 FQNEAQ. Trimming left V 5 bases short and J 8 bases short, with 18 bases between. The CDR3 region is CASSPLEGRWEKLFF. The CDR3 DNA is TGTGCCAGCAGCCCCTTGGAGGGCCGGTGGGAAAAACTGTTTTTT.

This clone occurred a few times. The V gene is TRBV28, the J gene TRBJ2-3, with D possibly being TRBD2 (6 bases). Trimming cost V 5 bases and J 5 bases, with 14 bases left between them. The germline gives CDR1 MDHEN, CDR2 SYDVKM. CDR3 length: 14 residues. CDR3 DNA: TGTGCCAGCAGTCTCGCTAGCGAGGGAGATACGCAGTATTTT. Amino acids: CASSLASEGDTQYF.

This clone was seen a handful of times. V and J are TRBV20-1 and TRBJ1-2; 7 bases agree with TRBD1. Trimming at V came to 7 bases and at J to 2 bases, leaving 1 base not matched to a gene. CDR1 is DFQATT and CDR2 is SNEGSKA in the germline V gene (reference sequence). The CDR3 is 11 amino acids. The CDR3 reads CSVQGNYGYTF. DNA of the CDR3: TGCAGTGTACAGGGGAACTATGGCTACACCTTC.

The J gene is TRBJ2-1, the V gene TRBV5-1; tentatively, D is TRBD2 (5 bases). Trimming took off 4 bases at V and 5 bases at J, with 13 bases between the two ends. The length of the CDR3 is 14 residues. The V gene's germline CDR1 is SGHRS and CDR2 YFSETQ. The CDR3 here is CASSPEVTDNEQFF. CDR3 sequence (DNA): TGCGCCAGCAGCCCGGAGGTTACAGACAATGAGCAGTTCTTC.

The rearrangement links TRBV25-1 to TRBJ1-1; D gene unclear. The CDR3 loop spans 14 amino acids. V lost 6 bases and J 8 bases, leaving 19 bases between the germline ends. Germline V CDR1 and CDR2: MGHDK, SYGVNS. The CDR3 bases are TGTGCCAGCAGCACCTCACGGAGGCAGCCCGAAGCTTTCTTT. Encoded protein: CASSTSRRQPEAFF.